This TCR beta chain emerged from a study of blood T cells in healthy people across ages. The length of the CDR3 is 15 residues. Germline CDR1 DFQATT, CDR2 SNEGSKA (reference sequence). V gave up 6 bases and J gave up 5 bases, with 19 bases separating them. General study findings and limits: Donors of long life had a larger count of naive CD4+ cells and greater diversity than aged donors.

Alongside a J-beta primer mix, a sample-barcoded 5' primer served in a second PCR lasting about 7 to 11 cycles. Every cDNA was tagged by a template-switch adaptor with 12 random nucleotides. TCRdb redid the calling of the 5' RACE reads with MiXCR, one entry per CDR3 protein. This table has about 730,000 distinct CDR3 sequences, 43% appearing once. On this clonotype: Its cognate antigen is unknown.

The chain uses TRBV20-1 and TRBJ2-2, with a weak D call TRBD2 (6 bases). This clonotype was obtained from a woman between 55 and 75 years old in good health. Sequenced: blood. The CDR3 loop is CSAPRPLALTGELFF. CDR3 sequence (DNA): TGCAGTGCCCCCCGGCCACTAGCCCTGACCGGGGAGCTGTTTTTT.